Listed below are T cell receptor beta chains from one sample, sequenced in a study of CD8 T cell repertoires and HIV-1 epitope variants. Libraries were prepared by immunoSEQ multiplex PCR; TCRdb keeps only in-frame clonotypes and omits some of them. The sample carries about 5,300 clones, approximately 61% recorded once. No antigen has been assigned to these receptors. Sequencing was carried out using cultured CD8+ T cells derived from PBMCs. The receptors were gathered from a male donor with HIV. The CDR3 runs from the conserved cysteine through the conserved F or W.

length: 14; V: TRBV9; CDR3: CASSAVGGQYGYTF
length: 15; V: TRBV4-2; CDR3: CASSQGDRGPTEAFF
length: 14; V: TRBV7-7; CDR3: CASSLEAGQETQYF
length: 14; V: TRBV4-2; CDR3: CASSPEGATDTQYF
length: 14; V: TRBV5-4; CDR3: CASSPDRVSYEQYF
length: 13; V: TRBV6-6; CDR3: CASSLHDRDGYTF
length: 12; V: TRBV28; CDR3: CASTTRGTEAFF
length: 14; V: TRBV5-6; CDR3: CASSLWTVLREQYF
length: 15; V: TRBV7-6; CDR3: CASSLVGGASDEQYF
length: 12; V: TRBV27; CDR3: CASRGGDYGYTF
length: 15; V: TRBV23-1; CDR3: CASSQSTLYTGELFF
length: 15; V: TRBV27; CDR3: CASSFERGSPGEQYF
length: 14; V: TRBV7-7; CDR3: CASSTGHRTDTQYF
length: 14; V: TRBV5-4; CDR3: CASSLGGGNNEQYF
length: 15; V: TRBV19; CDR3: CASTAEGRSNQPQHF
length: 13; V: TRBV5-1; CDR3: CASSLEGQGTQYF
length: 15; V: TRBV27; CDR3: CASSFQAGGTYEQYF
length: 14; V: TRBV5-5; CDR3: CASSRVRGNTEAFF
length: 14; V: TRBV2; CDR3: CASSTGTGSWELFF
length: 13; V: TRBV7-3; CDR3: CASSSGPGQPQHF
length: 16; V: TRBV29-1; CDR3: CSVQYPGGIGNQPQHF
length: 14; V: TRBV19; CDR3: CASSIGVGIYEQYF
length: 16; V: TRBV11-2; CDR3: CASRSPGRGGSYEQYF
length: 13; V: TRBV2; CDR3: CASDSGRAGEQYF
length: 14; V: TRBV7-2; CDR3: CASSGAGAREKLFF
length: 16; V: TRBV4-1; CDR3: CASSPQDTGTTGELFF
length: 13; V: TRBV5-1; CDR3: CASSVDRGNEQFF
length: 12; V: TRBV5-6; CDR3: CASSPGSYEQYF
length: 10; V: TRBV19; CDR3: CASMAGELFF
length: 14; V: TRBV7-2; CDR3: CASRFNRGGYEQYF
length: 15; V: TRBV27; CDR3: CASSLSAGPGNTIYF
length: 13; V: TRBV7-2; CDR3: CASSLGGENEQFF
length: 14; V: TRBV27; CDR3: CASRSPSGTDTQYF
length: 11; V: TRBV5-8; CDR3: CASSLNLEQYF